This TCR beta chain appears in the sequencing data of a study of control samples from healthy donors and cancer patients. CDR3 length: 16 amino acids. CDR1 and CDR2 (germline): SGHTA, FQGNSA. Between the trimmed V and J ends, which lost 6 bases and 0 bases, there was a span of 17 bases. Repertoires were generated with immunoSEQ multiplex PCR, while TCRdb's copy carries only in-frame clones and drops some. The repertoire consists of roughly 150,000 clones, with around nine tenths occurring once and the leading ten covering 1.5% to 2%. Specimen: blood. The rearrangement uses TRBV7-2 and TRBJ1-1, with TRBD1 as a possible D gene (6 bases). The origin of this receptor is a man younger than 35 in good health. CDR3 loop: CASRQVQGKLNTEAFF. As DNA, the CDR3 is TGTGCCAGCAGGCAAGTCCAGGGGAAATTGAACACTGAAGCTTTCTTT.